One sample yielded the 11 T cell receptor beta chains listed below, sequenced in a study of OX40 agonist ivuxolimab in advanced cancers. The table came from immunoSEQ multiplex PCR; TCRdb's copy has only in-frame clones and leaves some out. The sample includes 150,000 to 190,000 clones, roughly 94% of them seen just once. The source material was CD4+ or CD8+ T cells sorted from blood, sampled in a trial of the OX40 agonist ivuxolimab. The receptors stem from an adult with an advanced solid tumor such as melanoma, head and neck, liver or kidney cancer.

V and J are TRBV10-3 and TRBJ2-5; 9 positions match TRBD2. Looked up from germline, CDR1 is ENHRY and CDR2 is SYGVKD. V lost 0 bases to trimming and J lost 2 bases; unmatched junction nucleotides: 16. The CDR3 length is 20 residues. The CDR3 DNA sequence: TGTGCCATCAGTGAGTCCCCGGAGGGTAGCGGGAGTTTTGGGCAAGAGACCCAGTACTTC. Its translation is CAISESPEGSGSFGQETQYF.

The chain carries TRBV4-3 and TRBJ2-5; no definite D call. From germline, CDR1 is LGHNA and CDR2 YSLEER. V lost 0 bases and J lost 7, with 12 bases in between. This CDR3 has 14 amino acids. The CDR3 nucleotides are TGCGCCAGCAGCCAAGATATGCAAACTGGGACCCAGTACTTC. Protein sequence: CASSQDMQTGTQYF.

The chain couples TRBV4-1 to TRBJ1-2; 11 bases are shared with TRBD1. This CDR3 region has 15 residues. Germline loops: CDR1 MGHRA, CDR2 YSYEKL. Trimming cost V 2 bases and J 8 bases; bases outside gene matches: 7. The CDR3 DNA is TGCGCCAGCAGCCAACCCGGACAGGGGGCGTTGGGCTACACCTTC. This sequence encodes CASSQPGQGALGYTF.

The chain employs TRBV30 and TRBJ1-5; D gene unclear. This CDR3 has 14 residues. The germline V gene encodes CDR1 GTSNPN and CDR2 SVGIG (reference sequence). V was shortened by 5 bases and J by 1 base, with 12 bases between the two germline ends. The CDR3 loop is CAWGVGRSNQPQHF. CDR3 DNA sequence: TGTGCCTGGGGGGTGGGCAGGAGCAATCAGCCCCAGCATTTT.

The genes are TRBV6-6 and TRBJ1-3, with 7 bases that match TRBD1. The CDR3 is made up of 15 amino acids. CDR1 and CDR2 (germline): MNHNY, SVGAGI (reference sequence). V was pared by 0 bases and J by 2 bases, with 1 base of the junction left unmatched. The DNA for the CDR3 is TGTGCCAGCAGTTACTCGGGACAGACTGGAAACACCATATATTTT. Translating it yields CASSYSGQTGNTIYF.

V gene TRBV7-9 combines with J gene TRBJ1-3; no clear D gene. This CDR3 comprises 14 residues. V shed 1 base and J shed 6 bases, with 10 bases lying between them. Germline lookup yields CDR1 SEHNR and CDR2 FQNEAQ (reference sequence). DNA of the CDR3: TGTGCCAGCAGCTTAGATGGCAGACTAAACACCATATATTTT. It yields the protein CASSLDGRLNTIYF.

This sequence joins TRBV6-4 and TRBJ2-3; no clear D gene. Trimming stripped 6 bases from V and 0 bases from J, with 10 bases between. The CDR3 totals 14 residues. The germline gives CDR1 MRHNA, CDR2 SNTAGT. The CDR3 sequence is CASSPMGSTDTQYF. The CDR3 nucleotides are TGTGCCAGCAGCCCCATGGGAAGCACAGATACGCAGTATTTT.

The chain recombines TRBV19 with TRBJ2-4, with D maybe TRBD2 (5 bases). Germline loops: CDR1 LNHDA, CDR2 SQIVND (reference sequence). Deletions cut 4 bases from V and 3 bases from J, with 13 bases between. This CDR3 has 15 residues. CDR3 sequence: CASSKGLEYKNIQYF. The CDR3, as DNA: TGTGCCAGTAGTAAAGGACTCGAATACAAAAACATTCAGTACTTC.

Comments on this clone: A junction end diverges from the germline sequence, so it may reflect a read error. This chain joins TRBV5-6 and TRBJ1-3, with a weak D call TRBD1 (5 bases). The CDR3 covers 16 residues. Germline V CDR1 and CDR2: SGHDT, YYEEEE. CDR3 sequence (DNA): TGTGCCAGCAGTTTGGGGCTGGGGGGAAGAGGAAACACCATATATTTT. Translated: CASSLGLGGRGNTIYF.

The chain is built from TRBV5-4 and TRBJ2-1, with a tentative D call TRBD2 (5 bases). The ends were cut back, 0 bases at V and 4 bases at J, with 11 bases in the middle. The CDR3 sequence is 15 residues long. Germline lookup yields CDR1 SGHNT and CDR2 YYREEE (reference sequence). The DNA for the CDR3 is TGTGCCAGCAGCTTGGGAGGGAGCGTTTACAATGAGCAGTTCTTC. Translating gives CASSLGGSVYNEQFF.

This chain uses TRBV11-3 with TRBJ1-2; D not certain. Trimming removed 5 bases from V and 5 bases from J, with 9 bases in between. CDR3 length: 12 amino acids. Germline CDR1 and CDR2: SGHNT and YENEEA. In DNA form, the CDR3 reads TGTGCCAGCAGCCTGGACGGTTATGGCTACACCTTC. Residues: CASSLDGYGYTF.